The clone carrying this T cell receptor beta chain was recorded at least ten times. Germline CDR1 reads SGHVS; CDR2 reads FQNEAQ. The CDR3 runs 17 residues. The V end was cut by 5 bases, the J end by 0 bases, with 14 bases between. TCRdb fed the reads into MiXCR, producing one record per CDR3 protein. The data hold 600,000 to 800,000 distinct CDR3 sequences, with 20% to 30% observed a single time. These data are taken from a study of T cell repertoires in cytomegalovirus infection. This clonotype was obtained from a human donor in good health (CMV status not recorded). Some clones in this sample may be carry-over from other donors' samples. The chain carries TRBV7-8 and TRBJ2-6; weak D call: TRBD2 (5 bases). Sequencing input: CD8+ T cells from PBMCs. CDR3 nucleotide sequence: TGTGCCAGCAGCCACGCCGGGGAGCTCTCTGGGGCCAACGTCCTGACTTTC. Residues: CASSHAGELSGANVLTF.